This T cell receptor (beta chain) is from a study of shared clonotypes between healthy human individuals. This table comes from immunoSEQ multiplex PCR, and its TCRdb copy is limited to in-frame clones, with some not included. The sample yields under 1,900,000 clones, approximately 98.5% seen once. V was cut by 6 bases and J by 1 base, with 19 bases left in between. Germline V gene sequence: CDR1 SEHNR, CDR2 FQNEAQ (reference sequence). The CDR3 is 16 amino acids. Sequencing input: naive CD4+ T cells sorted from blood. Subset meaning: CD45RA+ positively selected. V and J are TRBV7-9 and TRBJ2-7, with D perhaps given as TRBD1 or TRBD2 (6 bases each). The receptor's source is a man aged 30 to 39 in good health. CDR3 nucleotide sequence: TGTGCCAGCAGGGCAGGGGACTCAGCCAAATCCTACGAGCAGTACTTC. Translating it yields CASRAGDSAKSYEQYF. Full variable domain (rest looked up from reference TRBV7-9 and TRBJ2-7): DTGVSQNPRHKITKRGQNVTFRCDPISEHNRLYWYRQTLGQGPEFLTYFQNEAQLEKSRLLSDRFSAERPKGSFSTLEIQRTEQGDSAMYLCASRAGDSAKSYEQYFGPGTRLTVT.